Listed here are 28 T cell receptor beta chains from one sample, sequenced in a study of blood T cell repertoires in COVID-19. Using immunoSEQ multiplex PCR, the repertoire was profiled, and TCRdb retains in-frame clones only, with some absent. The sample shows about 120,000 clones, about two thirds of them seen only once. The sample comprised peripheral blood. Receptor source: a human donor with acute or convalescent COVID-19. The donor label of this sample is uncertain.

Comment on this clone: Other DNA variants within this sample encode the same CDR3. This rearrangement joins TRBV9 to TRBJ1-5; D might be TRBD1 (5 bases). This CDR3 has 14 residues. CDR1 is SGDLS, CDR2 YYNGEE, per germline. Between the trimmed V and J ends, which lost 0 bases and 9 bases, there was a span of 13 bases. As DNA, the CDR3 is TGTGCCAGCAGCGTAGGGGACGGACTAGGGCCCCAGCATTTT. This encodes CASSVGDGLGPQHF.

The CDR3 DNA reads as TGTGCCAGCAGCCAAGAGGGGCGCGGAAACACCATATATTTT. Its translation is CASSQEGRGNTIYF. The V gene is TRBV3-1 (or the pseudogene TRBV3-2), the J gene TRBJ1-3; possible D gene TRBD1, 5 bases. CDR3 size: 14 residues. The V and J ends lost 0 bases and 4 bases respectively, with 7 bases between them. Germline CDR1 reads LGHDT; CDR2 reads YNNKEL (reference sequence).

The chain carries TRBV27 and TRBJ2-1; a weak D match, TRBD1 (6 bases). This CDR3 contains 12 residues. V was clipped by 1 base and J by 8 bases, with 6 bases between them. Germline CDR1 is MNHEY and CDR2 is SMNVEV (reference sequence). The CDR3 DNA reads TGTGCCAGCAGTTTATGGGGGCATGAGCAGTTCTTC. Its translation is CASSLWGHEQFF.

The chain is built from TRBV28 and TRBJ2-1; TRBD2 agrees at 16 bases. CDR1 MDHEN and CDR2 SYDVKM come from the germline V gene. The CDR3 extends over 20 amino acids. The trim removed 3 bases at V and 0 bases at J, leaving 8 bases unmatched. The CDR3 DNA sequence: TGTGCCAGCAGTTTTCCTCCGGGACTAGCGGGGGGGAGCTCCTACAATGAGCAGTTCTTC. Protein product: CASSFPPGLAGGSSYNEQFF.

CDR3 amino acids: CASSVQGAAGELFF. For the CDR3, the DNA is TGTGCCAGCAGTGTACAGGGGGCCGCCGGGGAGCTGTTTTTT. The chain links TRBV25-1 to TRBJ2-2; 9 nucleotides align to TRBD1. CDR3 length equals 14 residues. V was clipped by 4 bases and J by 6 bases; unmatched bases: 3. Germline CDR1 is MGHDK and CDR2 is SYGVNS.

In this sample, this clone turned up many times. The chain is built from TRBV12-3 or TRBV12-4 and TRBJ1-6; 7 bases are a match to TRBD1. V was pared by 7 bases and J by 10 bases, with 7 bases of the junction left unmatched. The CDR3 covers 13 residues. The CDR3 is CASKTGIFSPLHF. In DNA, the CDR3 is TGTGCCAGCAAGACAGGGATTTTCTCACCCCTCCACTTT.

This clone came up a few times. The CDR3 bases are TGTGCCAGCAGTAGACAGAGTAATAGCGGGGGGCCCTCCTACGAGCAGTACTTC. This translates into CASSRQSNSGGPSYEQYF. This rearrangement joins TRBV25-1 to TRBJ2-7; 10 positions agree with TRBD2. J lost 0 bases, V lost 5 bases, and 13 bases had no gene match. Germline assignment: CDR1 MGHDK and CDR2 SYGVNS. CDR3 size: 18 residues.

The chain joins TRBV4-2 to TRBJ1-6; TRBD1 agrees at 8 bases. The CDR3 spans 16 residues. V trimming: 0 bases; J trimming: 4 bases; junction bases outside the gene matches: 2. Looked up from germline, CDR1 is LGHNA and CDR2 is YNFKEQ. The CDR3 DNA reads TGTGCCAGCAGCCAAGAGGACAGGGATTATAATTCACCCCTCCACTTT. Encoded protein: CASSQEDRDYNSPLHF.

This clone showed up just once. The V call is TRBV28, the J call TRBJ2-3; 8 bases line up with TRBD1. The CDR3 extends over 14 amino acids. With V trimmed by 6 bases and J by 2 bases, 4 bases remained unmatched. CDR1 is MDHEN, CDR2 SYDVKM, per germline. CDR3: CASRPTGVTDTQYF. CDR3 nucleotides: TGTGCCAGCAGACCGACAGGGGTCACAGATACGCAGTATTTT.

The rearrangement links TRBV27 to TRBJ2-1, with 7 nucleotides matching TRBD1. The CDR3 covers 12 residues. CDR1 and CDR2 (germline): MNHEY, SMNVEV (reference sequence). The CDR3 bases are TGTGCGGTAGGGGGCCCCTACAATGAGCAGTTCTTC. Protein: CAVGGPYNEQFF.

Here the CDR3 reads CASSMTSGGAQDTQYF. The CDR3 coding sequence is TGCGCCAGCAGCATGACTAGCGGGGGGGCCCAAGATACGCAGTATTTT. The gene calls are TRBV5-1 and TRBJ2-3; 14 bases agree with TRBD2. Germline V gene lookup returns CDR1 SGHRS and CDR2 YFSETQ. V lost 4 bases and J lost 5; bases outside the gene matches: 6. The CDR3 consists of 16 residues.

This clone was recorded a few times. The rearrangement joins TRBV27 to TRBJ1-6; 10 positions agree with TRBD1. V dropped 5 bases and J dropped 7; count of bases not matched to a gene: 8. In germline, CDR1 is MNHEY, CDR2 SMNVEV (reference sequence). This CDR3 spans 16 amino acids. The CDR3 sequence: CASSRGQGSRNSPLHF. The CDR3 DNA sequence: TGTGCCAGCAGTCGGGGACAGGGGAGTCGGAATTCACCCCTCCACTTT.

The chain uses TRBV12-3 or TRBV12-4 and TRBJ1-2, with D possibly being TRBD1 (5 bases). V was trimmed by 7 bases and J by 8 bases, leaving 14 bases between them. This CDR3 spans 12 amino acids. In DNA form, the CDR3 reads TGTGCCAGCACCGGCGGGGCACCAGGCTACACCTTC. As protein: CASTGGAPGYTF.

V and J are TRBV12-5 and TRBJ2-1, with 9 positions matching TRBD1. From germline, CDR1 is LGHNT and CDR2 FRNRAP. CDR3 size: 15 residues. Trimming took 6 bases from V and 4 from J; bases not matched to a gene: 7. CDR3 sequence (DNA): TGTGCTAGTGGACGAGACAGGGGGTCATACAATGAGCAGTTCTTC. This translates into CASGRDRGSYNEQFF.

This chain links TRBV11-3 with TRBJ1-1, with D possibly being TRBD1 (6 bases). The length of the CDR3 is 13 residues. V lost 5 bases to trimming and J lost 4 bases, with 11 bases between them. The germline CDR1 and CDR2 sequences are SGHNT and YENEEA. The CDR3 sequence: CASSVQGGTEAFF. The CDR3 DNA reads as TGTGCCAGCAGCGTACAGGGTGGCACTGAAGCTTTCTTT.

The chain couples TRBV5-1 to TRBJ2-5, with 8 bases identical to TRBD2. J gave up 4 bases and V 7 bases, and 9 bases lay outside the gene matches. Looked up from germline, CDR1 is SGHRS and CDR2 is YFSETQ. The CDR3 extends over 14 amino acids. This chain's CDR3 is CASEAGALGETQYF. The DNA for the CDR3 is TGCGCCAGCGAAGCGGGGGCACTGGGAGAGACCCAGTACTTC.

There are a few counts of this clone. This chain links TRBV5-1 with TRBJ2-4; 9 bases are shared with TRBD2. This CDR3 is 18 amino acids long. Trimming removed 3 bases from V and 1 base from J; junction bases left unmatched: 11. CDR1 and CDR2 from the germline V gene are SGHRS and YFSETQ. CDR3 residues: CASSSTSMRGGAKNIQYF. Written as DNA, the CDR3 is TGCGCCAGCAGCTCCACCTCTATGCGGGGGGGCGCCAAAAACATTCAGTACTTC. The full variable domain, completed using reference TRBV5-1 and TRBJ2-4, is KAGVTQTPRYLIKTRGQQVTLSCSPISGHRSVSWYQQTPGQGLQFLFEYFSETQRNKGNFPGRFSGRQFSNSRSEMNVSTLELGDSALYLCASSSTSMRGGAKNIQYFGAGTRLSVL.

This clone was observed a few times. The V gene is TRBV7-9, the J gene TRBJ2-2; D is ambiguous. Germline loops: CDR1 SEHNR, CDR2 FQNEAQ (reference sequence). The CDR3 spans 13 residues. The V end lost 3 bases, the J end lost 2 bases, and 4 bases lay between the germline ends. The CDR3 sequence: CASSFLNTGELFF. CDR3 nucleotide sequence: TGTGCCAGCAGCTTCCTCAACACCGGGGAGCTGTTTTTT.

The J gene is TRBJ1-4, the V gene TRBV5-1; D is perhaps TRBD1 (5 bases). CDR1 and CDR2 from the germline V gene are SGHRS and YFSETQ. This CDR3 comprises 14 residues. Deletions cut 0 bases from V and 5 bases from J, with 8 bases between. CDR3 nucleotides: TGCGCCAGCAGCTTGGGGAGGGGAAATGAAAAACTGTTTTTT. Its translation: CASSLGRGNEKLFF.

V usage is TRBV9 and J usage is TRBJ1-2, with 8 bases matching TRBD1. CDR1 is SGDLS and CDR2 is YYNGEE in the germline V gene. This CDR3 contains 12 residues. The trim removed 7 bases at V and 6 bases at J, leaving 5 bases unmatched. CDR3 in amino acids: CASYQGANGYTF. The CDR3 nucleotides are TGTGCCAGCTATCAGGGGGCAAATGGCTACACCTTC.

CDR3 protein: CASSPGLGQGNSPLHF. For the CDR3, the DNA is TGCGCCAGCAGCCCCGGCCTTGGACAGGGAAATTCACCCCTCCACTTT. The chain combines TRBV5-1 with TRBJ1-6, with 8 nucleotides matching TRBD1. V lost 4 bases, J lost 7 bases, and 10 bases stayed unmatched. Germline V gene sequence: CDR1 SGHRS, CDR2 YFSETQ. This CDR3 contains 16 residues.

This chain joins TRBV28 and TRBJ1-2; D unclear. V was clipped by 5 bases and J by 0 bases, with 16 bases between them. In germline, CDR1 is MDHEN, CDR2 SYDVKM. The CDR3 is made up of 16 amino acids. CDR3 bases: TGTGCCAGCAGTCCCGCATGGTCAAGCGCTAACTATGGCTACACCTTC. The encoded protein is CASSPAWSSANYGYTF.

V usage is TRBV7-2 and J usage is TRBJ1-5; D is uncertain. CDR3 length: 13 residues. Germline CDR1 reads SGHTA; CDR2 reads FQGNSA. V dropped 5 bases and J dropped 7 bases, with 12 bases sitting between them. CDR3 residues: CASSPSVRQPQHF. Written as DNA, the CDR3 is TGTGCCAGCAGCCCGTCGGTGCGGCAGCCCCAGCATTTT.

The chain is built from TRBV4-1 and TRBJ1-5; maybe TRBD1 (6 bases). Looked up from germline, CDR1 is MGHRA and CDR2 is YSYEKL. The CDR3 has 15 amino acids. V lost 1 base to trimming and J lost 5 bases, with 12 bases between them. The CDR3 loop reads CASSQAWTAHQPQHF. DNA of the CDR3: TGCGCCAGCAGCCAAGCGTGGACAGCACATCAGCCCCAGCATTTT.

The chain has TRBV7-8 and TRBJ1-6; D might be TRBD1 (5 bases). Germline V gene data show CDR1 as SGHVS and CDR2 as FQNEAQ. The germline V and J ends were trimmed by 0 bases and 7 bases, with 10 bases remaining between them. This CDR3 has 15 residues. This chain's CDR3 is CASSLAIGGNSPLHF. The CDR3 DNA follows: TGTGCCAGCAGCTTAGCGATCGGGGGGAATTCACCCCTCCACTTT.

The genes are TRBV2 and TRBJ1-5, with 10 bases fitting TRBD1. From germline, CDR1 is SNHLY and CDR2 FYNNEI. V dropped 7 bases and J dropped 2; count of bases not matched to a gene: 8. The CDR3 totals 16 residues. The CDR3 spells CASITDRGIGNQPQHF. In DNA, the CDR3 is TGTGCCAGCATCACGGACAGGGGGATTGGCAATCAGCCCCAGCATTTT.

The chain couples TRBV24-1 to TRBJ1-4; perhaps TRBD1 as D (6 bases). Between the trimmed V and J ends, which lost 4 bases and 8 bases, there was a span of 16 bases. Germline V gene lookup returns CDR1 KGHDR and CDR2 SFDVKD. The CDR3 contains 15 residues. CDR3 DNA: TGTGCCACCAGTGAACGCAGGGGAGAAGGGGAAAAACTGTTTTTT. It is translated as CATSERRGEGEKLFF.

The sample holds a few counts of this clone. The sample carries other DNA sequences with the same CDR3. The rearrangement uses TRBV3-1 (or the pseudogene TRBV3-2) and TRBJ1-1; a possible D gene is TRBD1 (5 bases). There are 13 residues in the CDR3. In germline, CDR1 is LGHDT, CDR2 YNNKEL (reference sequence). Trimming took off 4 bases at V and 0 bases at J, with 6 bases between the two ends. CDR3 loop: CASSLRVNTEAFF. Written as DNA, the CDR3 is TGTGCCAGCAGCCTCAGGGTGAACACTGAAGCTTTCTTT.